The T cell receptor (beta chain) described here comes from a study of regulatory T cells in long-lasting Graves disease. On the study more broadly: A definition of persistent Graves' disease required over 5 years of antithyroid drugs plus positive TSH receptor antibodies.

Trimming cost V 8 bases and J 1 base, with 12 bases left between them. Per the germline V gene, CDR1 is MDHEN and CDR2 is SYDVKM. CDR3 length: 14 amino acids. This clonotype was observed many times. To make TCR beta libraries, researchers used iRepertoire HTBI primers and Arm-PCR of CDR3 regions. A single record per CDR3 protein comes from TCRdb applying MiXCR to the multiplex PCR reads. The sample records approximately 400,000 distinct CDR3 sequences, 20% to 25% being singletons. Time point given: persistent/refractory GD, antithyroid drugs over 5 years with positive TRAb. PBMC RNA was the source of the TCR library. Patients with Graves' disease were diagnosed by American Thyroid Association guidelines. Recruitment took place at an endocrinology department in Xi'an, China. From each patient, roughly 9 milliliters of peripheral blood was drawn and collected into an EDTA anticoagulant tube.

The sequenced sample was peripheral blood mononuclear cells (PBMCs), obtained when the disease was refractory, from a patient treated with antithyroid drugs. The chain combines TRBV28 with TRBJ1-5; no reliable D call. The TCR was taken from a female donor with Graves disease. Written as DNA, the CDR3 is TGTGCCAGCGATCCGGCTGTGAGCAATCAGCCCCAGCATTTT. Residues: CASDPAVSNQPQHF.